Below, one T cell receptor beta chain is given with its context. This clone has a single count. Its specific antigen is unknown. Base-call qualities are not available, and no considerably larger clone is one nucleotide away. The data were taken from a study of blood T cell repertoires in COVID-19 (dated by TCRdb to 2019 to 2021). About the study as a whole: The collaborator samples originated in the United States, Italy and Spain and spanned the acute and convalescent phases of COVID-19. The repertoires were released in a freely available public database meant as a resource for research on the immune response to SARS-CoV-2. The material from the prospective study consisted of cDNA or gDNA derived from T cells, B-cell-depleted T cells, or PBMCs. Samples were obtained from the ongoing ImmuneRACE study (first 160 participants) and from 1,254 subjects provided by 6 global collaborators. HLA class I and class II types, where available, came from metadata supplied by the sample provider rather than from assay-based typing. Nearly every sample came with metadata listing a de-identified subject ID, COVID-19 status, age in years and sex. Deeply sampled blood TCRbeta repertoires from subjects exposed to, actively infected with, or recovered from COVID-19 were included in the dataset. The paper as a whole reports these results and caveats: How much clinical and demographic metadata was included differed by source and by participant, and the metadata was provided uncurated.

TCRbeta CDR3 regions were amplified from genomic DNA by means of the immunoSEQ Assay, a bias-controlled multiplex PCR. As for how the authors treated the data: Within the assay, amplification of reference gene primers was used to estimate how many nucleated cells each sample contained. To quantify the absolute abundance of each unique TCRbeta CDR3 rearrangement, sequence reads were collapsed and filtered. For each sample, productive Simpson clonality was calculated by taking the square root of Simpson's diversity index across productive rearrangements. TCRdb re-hosts the immuneACCESS table, in-frame sequences only. Its copies lack some clones; in the studies checked, an unresolved V gene accounts for under half of them, and the cause for the rest is not known. V, J and clone size reflect that table, while D and trimming were determined from the DNA. The sample has more than 300,000 clones on record, 80% to 90% of them singletons. In total, the top ten clones hold under 6.5% of the sample.

A second Seattle source provided samples from volunteer blood donors who had recovered from COVID-19. Whole blood was collected in K2EDTA tubes by collaborating institutions according to the institutions' own protocols. For TCRbeta analysis, collaborator samples were shipped as frozen whole blood, as isolated PBMCs, or as DNA extracted from either sample type. Including cysteine and phenylalanine, the CDR3 has 15 amino acids. Left in the record is the CDR3 DNA by itself, 45 bases read in frame from the first base. The germline V gene (reference sequence) yields LNHNV for CDR1 and YYDKDF for CDR2. V gives up 0 bases and J gives up 6 bases, and the segment between their germline ends measures 14 bases.

The source is a man between 18 and 29 years old who had recovered from COVID-19. The rearranged segments are TRBV15 and TRBJ1-2; the D gene cannot be resolved reliably. The sequenced sample was peripheral blood. CDR3 loop: CATSRDLGQIHGYTF. The bases read TGTGCCACCAGCAGAGATCTAGGTCAGATCCATGGCTACACCTTC.